This is a list of T cell receptor beta chains from one sample in a study of cytomegalovirus exposure and HLA in healthy donors. Profiled with immunoSEQ multiplex PCR; TCRdb holds only in-frame clones, not every one. The sample yields approximately 220,000 clones, around 80% seen once. Sequencing was carried out using PBMCs. The receptor set was obtained from a man under 40 in good health and CMV-seronegative. CDR3s leave out the opening cysteine and the closing phenylalanine or tryptophan. The D gene is left open where the match is weak.

v_gene	d_gene	j_gene	CDR3aa
TRBV28	.	TRBJ2-7	ASALQTTYEQY
TRBV6-1	.	TRBJ1-5	ASSELRAGAEPQH
TRBV7-2	TRBD2	TRBJ2-7	ASSLALASGLYEQY
TRBV2	TRBD2	TRBJ2-5	ASSGTSGGGETQY
TRBV5-1	TRBD1	TRBJ2-7	ASSTLGQGYEQY
TRBV13	.	TRBJ2-2	ASSAYTSTGELF
TRBV6-4	.	TRBJ1-6	ASSDRTNSPLH
TRBV9	.	TRBJ2-1	ASSDPKGGRYNEQF
TRBV6-5	.	TRBJ2-2	ASTPGDRTTGELF
TRBV5-6	TRBD1	TRBJ2-2	ASSSQGTGFTGELF
TRBV7-9	TRBD1	TRBJ1-2	ASSQGGGQGKDGYT
TRBV27	.	TRBJ2-7	ASSLSSRSYEQY
TRBV7-9	.	TRBJ1-1	ASSLALVTGFPGDTEAF
TRBV7-9	.	TRBJ2-3	ASGVHLNTDTQY
TRBV6-6	.	TRBJ1-4	ASSKLATNEKLF
TRBV7-9	TRBD1	TRBJ2-7	ASSLENRGSYEQY
TRBV18	TRBD1	TRBJ2-5	ATSRVDRGLVGQETQY
TRBV28	TRBD2	TRBJ2-3	ASSPSGLAGGASGVTDTQY
TRBV7-2	.	.	ASSLSLSYEQY
TRBV10-3	.	TRBJ2-7	AISDHTTRAYEQY
TRBV6-6	.	TRBJ1-3	ASSYSHRFSGNTIY
TRBV5-6	.	TRBJ2-7	ASSLVTGGSNEQY
TRBV6-5	TRBD1	TRBJ2-1	ASSPEEGAGDEQF
TRBV4-2	.	TRBJ1-2	ASSQDGGFINGYT
TRBV29-1	.	TRBJ1-1	SVVNRVGSTEAF
TRBV7-6	.	TRBJ2-2	ASRPGAGELF
TRBV6-5	.	TRBJ2-3	ASSYSGPPIADTQY
TRBV28	.	TRBJ2-5	AVIGPSGRAQY
TRBV7-9	TRBD1	TRBJ2-4	ASGVPGTGVPIQY
TRBV4-3	.	TRBJ1-3	ASSQLKPPGAHTIY
TRBV4-1	.	TRBJ1-2	ASSHPALGDYGYT
TRBV5-6	.	TRBJ2-5	ASSRTDQETQY
TRBV29-1	.	TRBJ1-2	SVENTRSYGYT
TRBV4-2	.	TRBJ2-5	ASSQGGGDETQY
TRBV6-5	.	TRBJ2-3	ASSSMEGTDTQY
TRBV5-8	.	TRBJ2-3	ASSLVEGSQY
TRBV25-1	.	TRBJ1-1	ASSELHAGMNTEAF
TRBV5-4	.	TRBJ2-1	ASSLALIGGAATVNEQF
TRBV5-1	.	TRBJ2-5	ASSLETGKAETQY
TRBV18	.	TRBJ1-4	ASSQRQWDEKLF
TRBV28	.	TRBJ2-7	ASSSYREPKPYEQY